This T cell receptor beta chain stems from a study of STAT5B mutations in CD4+ large granular lymphocyte leukemia. A note on this clone: No antigen is known for it.

General study findings and limits: Patient CD4-sorted repertoires stayed more clonal than healthy ones after leukemic-clone removal. Top patient clones used TRBV06 genes more often: 8/27 versus 2/35 in controls. Data were not HLA-matched across samples.

Original processing notes: The detection floor for productive clonotype frequency was 2.59 x 10-5. TCRdb's copy holds only in-frame clones and misses some; the assay was immunoSEQ multiplex PCR. That table gives V, J and clone size, and the DNA gave D and trimming. The sample carries about 30,000 clones, 76% recorded once. The CDR3 contains 15 residues. Trimming removed 0 bases at V and 4 bases at J, with 10 bases between. The germline gives CDR1 MNHNY, CDR2 SVGAGI (reference sequence). V usage is TRBV6-6 and J usage is TRBJ1-5; weak D call: TRBD1 (5 bases). The receptor comes from a human donor in good health. Sample: CD4+ T cells from blood buffy coats. The CDR3 nucleotides are TGTGCCAGCAGTTACTCGGGGGTCAAGAATCAGCCCCAGCATTTT. This codes for CASSYSGVKNQPQHF.